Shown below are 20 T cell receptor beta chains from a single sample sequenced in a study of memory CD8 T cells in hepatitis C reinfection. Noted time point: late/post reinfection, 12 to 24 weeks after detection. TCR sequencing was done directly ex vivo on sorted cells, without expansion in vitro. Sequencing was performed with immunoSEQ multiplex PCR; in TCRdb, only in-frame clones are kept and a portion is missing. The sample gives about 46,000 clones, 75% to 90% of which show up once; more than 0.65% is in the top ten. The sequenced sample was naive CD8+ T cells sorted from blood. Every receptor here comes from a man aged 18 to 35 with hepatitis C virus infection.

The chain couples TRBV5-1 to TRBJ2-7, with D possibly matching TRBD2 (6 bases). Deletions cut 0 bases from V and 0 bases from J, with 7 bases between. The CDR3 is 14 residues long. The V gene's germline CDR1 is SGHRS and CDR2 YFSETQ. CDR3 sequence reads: CASSLVGGSYEQYF. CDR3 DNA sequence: TGCGCCAGCAGCTTGGTCGGGGGCTCCTACGAGCAGTACTTC.

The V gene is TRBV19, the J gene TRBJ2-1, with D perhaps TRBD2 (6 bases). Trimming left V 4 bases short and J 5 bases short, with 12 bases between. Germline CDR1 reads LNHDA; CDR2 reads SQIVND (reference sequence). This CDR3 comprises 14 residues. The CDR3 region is CASSTGLTHNEQFF. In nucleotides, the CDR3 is TGTGCCAGTAGTACTGGACTAACCCACAATGAGCAGTTCTTC.

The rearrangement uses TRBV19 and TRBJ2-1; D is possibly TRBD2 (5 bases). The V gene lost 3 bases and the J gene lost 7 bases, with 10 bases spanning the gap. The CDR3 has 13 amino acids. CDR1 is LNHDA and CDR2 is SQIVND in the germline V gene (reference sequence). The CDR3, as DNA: TGTGCCAGTAGTATGGATTCGGGGAATGAGCAGTTCTTC. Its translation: CASSMDSGNEQFF.

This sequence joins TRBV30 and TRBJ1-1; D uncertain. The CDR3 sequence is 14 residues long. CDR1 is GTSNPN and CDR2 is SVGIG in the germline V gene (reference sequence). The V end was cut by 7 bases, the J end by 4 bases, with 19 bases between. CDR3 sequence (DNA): TGTGCCTCCACACGGACGGGAATGGGCACTGAAGCTTTCTTT. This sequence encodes CASTRTGMGTEAFF.

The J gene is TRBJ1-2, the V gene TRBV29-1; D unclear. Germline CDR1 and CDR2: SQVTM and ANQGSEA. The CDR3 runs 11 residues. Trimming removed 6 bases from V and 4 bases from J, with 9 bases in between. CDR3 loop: CSVRVGYGYTF. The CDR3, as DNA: TGCAGCGTCCGGGTGGGCTATGGCTACACCTTC.

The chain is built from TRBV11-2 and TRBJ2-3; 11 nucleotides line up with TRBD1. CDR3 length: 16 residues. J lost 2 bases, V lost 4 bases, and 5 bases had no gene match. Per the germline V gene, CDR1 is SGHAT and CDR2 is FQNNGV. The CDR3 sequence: CASSSGTGGPTDTQYF. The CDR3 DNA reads TGTGCCAGCAGCTCCGGGACAGGGGGGCCCACAGATACGCAGTATTTT.

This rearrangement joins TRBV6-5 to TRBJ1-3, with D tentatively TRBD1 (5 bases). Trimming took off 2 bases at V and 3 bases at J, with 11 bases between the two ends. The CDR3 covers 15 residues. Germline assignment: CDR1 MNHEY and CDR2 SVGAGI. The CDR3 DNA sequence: TGTGCCAGCAGTTACCGGGGGGGGGATGGAAACACCATATATTTT. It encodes CASSYRGGDGNTIYF.

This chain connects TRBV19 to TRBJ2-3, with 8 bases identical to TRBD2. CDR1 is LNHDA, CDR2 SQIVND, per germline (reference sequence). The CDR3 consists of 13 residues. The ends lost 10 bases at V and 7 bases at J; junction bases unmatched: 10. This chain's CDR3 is CATQPRGGNTQYF. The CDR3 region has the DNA TGTGCCACTCAACCTCGGGGGGGAAATACGCAGTATTTT.

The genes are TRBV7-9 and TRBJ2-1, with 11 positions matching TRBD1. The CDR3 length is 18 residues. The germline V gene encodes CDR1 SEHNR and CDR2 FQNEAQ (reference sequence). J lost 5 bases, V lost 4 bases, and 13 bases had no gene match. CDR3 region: CASSSTGWGQGVDNEQFF. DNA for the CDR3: TGTGCCAGCAGCTCTACGGGCTGGGGACAGGGGGTGGACAATGAGCAGTTCTTC.

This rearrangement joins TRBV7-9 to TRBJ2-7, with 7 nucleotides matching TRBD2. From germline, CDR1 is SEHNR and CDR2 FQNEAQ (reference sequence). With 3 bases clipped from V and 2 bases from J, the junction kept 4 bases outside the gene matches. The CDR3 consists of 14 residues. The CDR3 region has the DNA TGTGCCAGCAGCTTGTCTCTAGCGGCCTACGAGCAGTACTTC. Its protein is CASSLSLAAYEQYF.

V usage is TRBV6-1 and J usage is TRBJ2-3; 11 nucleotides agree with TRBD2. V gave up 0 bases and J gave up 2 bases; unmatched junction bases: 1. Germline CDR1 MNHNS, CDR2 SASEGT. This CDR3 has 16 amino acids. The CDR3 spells CASSEASGGATDTQYF. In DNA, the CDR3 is TGTGCCAGCAGTGAAGCTAGCGGGGGGGCCACAGATACGCAGTATTTT.

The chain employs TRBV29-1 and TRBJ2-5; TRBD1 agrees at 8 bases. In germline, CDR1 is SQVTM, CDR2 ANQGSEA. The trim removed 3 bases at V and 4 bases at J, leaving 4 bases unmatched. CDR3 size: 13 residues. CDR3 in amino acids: CSVERQGAETQYF. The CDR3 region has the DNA TGCAGCGTTGAGCGGCAGGGGGCAGAGACCCAGTACTTC.

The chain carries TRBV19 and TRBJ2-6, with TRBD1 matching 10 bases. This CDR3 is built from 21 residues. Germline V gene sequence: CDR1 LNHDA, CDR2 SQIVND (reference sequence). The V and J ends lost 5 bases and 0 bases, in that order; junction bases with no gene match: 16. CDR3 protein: CASSSGDRGRPLDSGANVLTF. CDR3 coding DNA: TGTGCCAGTAGTTCGGGGGACAGGGGCAGACCTCTCGACTCTGGGGCCAACGTCCTGACTTTC.

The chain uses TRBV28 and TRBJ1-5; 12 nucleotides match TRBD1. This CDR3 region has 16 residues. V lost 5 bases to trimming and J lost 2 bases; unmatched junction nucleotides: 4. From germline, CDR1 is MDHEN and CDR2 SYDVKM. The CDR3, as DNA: TGTGCCAGCAGTCTGGGACAGGGGGCGGGCAATCAGCCCCAGCATTTT. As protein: CASSLGQGAGNQPQHF.

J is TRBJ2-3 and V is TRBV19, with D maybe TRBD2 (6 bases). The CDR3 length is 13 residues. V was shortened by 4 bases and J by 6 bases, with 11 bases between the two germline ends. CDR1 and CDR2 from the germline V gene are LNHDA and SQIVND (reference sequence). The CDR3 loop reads CASSTDAGDTQYF. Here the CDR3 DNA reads TGTGCCAGTAGTACGGACGCGGGGGATACGCAGTATTTT.

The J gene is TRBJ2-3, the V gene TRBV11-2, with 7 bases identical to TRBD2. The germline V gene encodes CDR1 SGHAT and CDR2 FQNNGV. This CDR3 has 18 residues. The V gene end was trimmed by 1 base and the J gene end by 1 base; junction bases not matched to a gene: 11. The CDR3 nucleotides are TGTGCCAGCAGCTTAGGAACTAGCGTCTCCATGGGCACAGATACGCAGTATTTT. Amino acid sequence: CASSLGTSVSMGTDTQYF.

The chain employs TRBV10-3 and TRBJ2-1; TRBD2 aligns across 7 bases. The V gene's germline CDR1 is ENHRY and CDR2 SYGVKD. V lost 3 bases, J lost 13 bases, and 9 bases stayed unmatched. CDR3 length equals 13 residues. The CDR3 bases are TGTGCCATCAGTGATGGGGGGGGTCCAGGCCAGTTCTTC. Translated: CAISDGGGPGQFF.

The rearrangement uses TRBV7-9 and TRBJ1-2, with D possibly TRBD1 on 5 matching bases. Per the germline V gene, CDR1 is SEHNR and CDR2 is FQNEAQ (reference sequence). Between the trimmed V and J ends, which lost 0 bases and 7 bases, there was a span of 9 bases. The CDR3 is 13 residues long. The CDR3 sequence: CASSLATGGGYTF. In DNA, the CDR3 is TGTGCCAGCAGCTTAGCGACCGGGGGTGGCTACACCTTC. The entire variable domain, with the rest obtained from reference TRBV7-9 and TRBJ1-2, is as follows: DTGVSQNPRHKITKRGQNVTFRCDPISEHNRLYWYRQTLGQGPEFLTYFQNEAQLEKSRLLSDRFSAERPKGSFSTLEIQRTEQGDSAMYLCASSLATGGGYTFGSGTRLTVV.

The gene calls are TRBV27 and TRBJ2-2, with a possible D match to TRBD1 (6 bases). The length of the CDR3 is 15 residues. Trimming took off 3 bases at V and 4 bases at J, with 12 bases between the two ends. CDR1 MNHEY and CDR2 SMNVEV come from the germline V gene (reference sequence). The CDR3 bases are TGTGCCAGCAGTTTCAGGGGCTCGGGCACCGGGGAGCTGTTTTTT. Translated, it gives CASSFRGSGTGELFF.

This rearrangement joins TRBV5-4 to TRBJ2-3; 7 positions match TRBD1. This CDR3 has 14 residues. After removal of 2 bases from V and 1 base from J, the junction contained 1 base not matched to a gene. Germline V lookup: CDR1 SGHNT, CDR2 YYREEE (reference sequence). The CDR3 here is CASSFGTGTDTQYF. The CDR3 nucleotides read TGTGCCAGCAGCTTTGGGACAGGCACAGATACGCAGTATTTT.